The subject of this entry is one T cell receptor (beta chain). The antigen is unknown. This record belongs to a study of synovial regulatory T cells in juvenile arthritis. In germline, CDR1 is SGHRS, CDR2 YFSETQ. The CDR3 is made up of 20 amino acids. No DNA is given. Study-wide findings and caveats: Synovial Tregs shared more CDR3 sequences with iaTregs than other blood Tregs. Inflammation-associated Treg cells in blood had less TCR diversity than the remaining blood Treg cells.

The method was immunoSEQ multiplex PCR; TCRdb's version includes in-frame clones alone and lacks a portion of them. The table lists roughly 6,400 clones. The specimen sequenced was Treg cells from blood. Subset in this sample: remaining (HLA-DR-negative) circulating blood Treg cells. This clonotype was obtained from a donor between 2 and 29 years old with juvenile idiopathic arthritis. This sequence joins TRBV5-1 and TRBJ2-1; the D gene TCRdb calls, TRBD2, cannot be checked with no DNA. CDR3 residues: CASSSAPITSGITSYNEQFF.